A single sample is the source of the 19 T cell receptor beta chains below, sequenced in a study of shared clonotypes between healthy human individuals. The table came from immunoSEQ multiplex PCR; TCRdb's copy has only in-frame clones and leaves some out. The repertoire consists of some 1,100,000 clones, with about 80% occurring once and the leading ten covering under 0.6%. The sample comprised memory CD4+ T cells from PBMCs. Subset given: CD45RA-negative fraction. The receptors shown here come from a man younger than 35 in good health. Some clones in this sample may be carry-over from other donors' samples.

CDR3 nucleotides: TGCGCCAGCAGCCACCCAGCAAAGACTAGCGGGAGGCAAGAGACCCAGTACTTC. Translation gives CASSHPAKTSGRQETQYF. V usage is TRBV5-1 and J usage is TRBJ2-5, with TRBD2 identical over 13 bases. The CDR3 has 18 residues. Looked up from germline, CDR1 is SGHRS and CDR2 is YFSETQ. After removal of 4 bases from V and 2 bases from J, the junction contained 11 bases not matched to a gene.

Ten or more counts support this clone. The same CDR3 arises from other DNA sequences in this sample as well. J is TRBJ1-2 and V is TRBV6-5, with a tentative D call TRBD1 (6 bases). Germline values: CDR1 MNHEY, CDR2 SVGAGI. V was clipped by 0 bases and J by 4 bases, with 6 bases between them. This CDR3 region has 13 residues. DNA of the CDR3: TGTGCCAGCAGTTACTCGACAGGCTATGGCTACACCTTC. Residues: CASSYSTGYGYTF.

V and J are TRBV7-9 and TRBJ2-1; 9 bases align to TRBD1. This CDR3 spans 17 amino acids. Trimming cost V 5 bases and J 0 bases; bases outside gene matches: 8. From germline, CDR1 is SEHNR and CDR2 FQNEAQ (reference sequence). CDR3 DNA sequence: TGTGCCAGCAGCCCAATTGGGGGACAGGGCTCCTACAATGAGCAGTTCTTC. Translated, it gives CASSPIGGQGSYNEQFF.

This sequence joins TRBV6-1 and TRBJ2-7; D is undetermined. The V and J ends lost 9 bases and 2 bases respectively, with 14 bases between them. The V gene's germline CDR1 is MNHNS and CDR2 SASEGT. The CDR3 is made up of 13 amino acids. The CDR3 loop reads CASVPRPPYEQYF. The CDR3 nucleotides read TGTGCCAGTGTTCCGCGCCCCCCCTACGAGCAGTACTTC.

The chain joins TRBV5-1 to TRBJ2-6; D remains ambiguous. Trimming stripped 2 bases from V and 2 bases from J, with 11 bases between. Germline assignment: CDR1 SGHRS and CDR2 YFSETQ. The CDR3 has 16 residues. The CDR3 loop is CASSFLLGPGANVLTF. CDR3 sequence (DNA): TGCGCCAGCAGCTTTCTCCTAGGGCCTGGGGCCAACGTCCTGACTTTC.

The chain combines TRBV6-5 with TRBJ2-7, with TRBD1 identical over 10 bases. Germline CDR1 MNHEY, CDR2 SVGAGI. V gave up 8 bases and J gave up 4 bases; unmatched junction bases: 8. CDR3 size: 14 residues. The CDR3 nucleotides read TGTGCCAGCCAACGTGGGACAGGGGCATACGAGCAGTACTTC. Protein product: CASQRGTGAYEQYF.

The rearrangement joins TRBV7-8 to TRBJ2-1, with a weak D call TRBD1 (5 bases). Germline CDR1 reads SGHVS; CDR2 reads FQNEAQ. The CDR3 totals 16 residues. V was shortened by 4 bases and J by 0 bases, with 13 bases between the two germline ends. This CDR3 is CASSSRGQNSYNEQFF. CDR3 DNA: TGTGCCAGCAGCTCACGTGGACAAAACTCCTACAATGAGCAGTTCTTC.

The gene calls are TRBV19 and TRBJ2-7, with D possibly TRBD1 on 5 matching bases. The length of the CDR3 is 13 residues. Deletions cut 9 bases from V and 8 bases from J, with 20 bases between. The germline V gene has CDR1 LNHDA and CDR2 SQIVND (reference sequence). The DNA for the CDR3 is TGTGCCAGCAGCGCAGGGCAGGGTGTACAGCAGTACTTC. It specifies CASSAGQGVQQYF.

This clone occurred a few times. The CDR3 reads CASSLAQSGPTRQTQYF. The CDR3 DNA is TGTGCCAGCAGCTTGGCGCAATCGGGACCCACCCGTCAGACCCAGTACTTC. This chain uses TRBV5-6 with TRBJ2-5; D could derive from TRBD1 or TRBD2 (5 bases each). Trimming left V 0 bases short and J 6 bases short, with 21 bases between. CDR1 and CDR2 from the germline V gene are SGHDT and YYEEEE. The CDR3 runs to 17 residues.

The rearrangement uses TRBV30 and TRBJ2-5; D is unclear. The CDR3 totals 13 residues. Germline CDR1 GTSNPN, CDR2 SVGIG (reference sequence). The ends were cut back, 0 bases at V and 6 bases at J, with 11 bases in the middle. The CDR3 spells CAWSVLDSKTQYF. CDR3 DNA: TGTGCCTGGAGTGTACTCGACTCAAAGACCCAGTACTTC. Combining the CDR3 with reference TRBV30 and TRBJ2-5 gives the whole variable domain SQTIHQWPATLVQPVGSPLSLECTVEGTSNPNLYWYRQAAGRGLQLLFYSVGIGQISSEVPQNLSASRPQDRQFILSSKKLLLSDSGFYLCAWSVLDSKTQYFGPGTRLLVL.

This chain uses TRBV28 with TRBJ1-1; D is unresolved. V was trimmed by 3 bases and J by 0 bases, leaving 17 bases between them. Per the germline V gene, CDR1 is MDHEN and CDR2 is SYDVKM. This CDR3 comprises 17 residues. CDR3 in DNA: TGTGCCAGCAGTTTGGCCCGTTGGGCAACCCTGAACACTGAAGCTTTCTTT. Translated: CASSLARWATLNTEAFF.

In DNA form, the CDR3 reads TGTGCCAGCAGCCAAGGTTTAGTCGTAGGACAGGGCAGCGGCTACACCTTC. Its translation is CASSQGLVVGQGSGYTF. J is TRBJ1-2 and V is TRBV4-2; 8 bases are shared with TRBD1. With 1 base clipped from V and 8 bases from J, the junction kept 15 bases outside the gene matches. CDR1 and CDR2 from the germline V gene are LGHNA and YNFKEQ. The CDR3 contains 17 residues.

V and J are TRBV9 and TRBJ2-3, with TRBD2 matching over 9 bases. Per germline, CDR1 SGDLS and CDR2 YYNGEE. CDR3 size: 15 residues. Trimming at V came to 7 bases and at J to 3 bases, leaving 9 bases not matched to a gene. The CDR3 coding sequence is TGTGCCAGCCAACCCGGACTAGCGAAAACAGATACGCAGTATTTT. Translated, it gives CASQPGLAKTDTQYF.

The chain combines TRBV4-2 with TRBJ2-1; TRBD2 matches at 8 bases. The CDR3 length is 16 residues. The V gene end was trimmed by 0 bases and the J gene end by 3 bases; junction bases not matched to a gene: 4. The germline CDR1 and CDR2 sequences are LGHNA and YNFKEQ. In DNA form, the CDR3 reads TGTGCCAGCAGCCAAGAGCCACTAGCGGACTACAATGAGCAGTTCTTC. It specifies CASSQEPLADYNEQFF.

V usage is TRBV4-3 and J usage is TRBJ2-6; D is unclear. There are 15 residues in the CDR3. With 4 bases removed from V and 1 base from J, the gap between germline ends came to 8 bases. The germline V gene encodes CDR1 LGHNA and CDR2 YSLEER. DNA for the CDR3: TGCGCCAGCAGCCGTCAGTCTTCTGGGGCCAACGTCCTGACTTTC. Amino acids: CASSRQSSGANVLTF.

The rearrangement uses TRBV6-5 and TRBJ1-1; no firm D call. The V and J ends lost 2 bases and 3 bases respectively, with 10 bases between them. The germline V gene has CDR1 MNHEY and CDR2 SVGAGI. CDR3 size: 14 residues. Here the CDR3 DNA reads TGTGCCAGCAGTTACGGCCCGGACCACACTGAAGCTTTCTTT. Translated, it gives CASSYGPDHTEAFF.

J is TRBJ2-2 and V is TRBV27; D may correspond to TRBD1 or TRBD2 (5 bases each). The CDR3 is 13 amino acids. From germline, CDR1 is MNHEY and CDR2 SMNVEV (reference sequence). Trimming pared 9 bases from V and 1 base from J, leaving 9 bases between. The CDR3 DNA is TGTGCCAGTGGGACGAGGAACACCGGGGAGCTGTTTTTT. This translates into CASGTRNTGELFF.

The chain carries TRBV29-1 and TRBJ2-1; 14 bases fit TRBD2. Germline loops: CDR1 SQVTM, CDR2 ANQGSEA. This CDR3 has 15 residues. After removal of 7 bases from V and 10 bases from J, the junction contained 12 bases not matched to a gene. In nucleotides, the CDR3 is TGCAGCGGACGCAAGACTAGCGGGAGGGCAGGGGAGCAGTTCTTC. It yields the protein CSGRKTSGRAGEQFF.

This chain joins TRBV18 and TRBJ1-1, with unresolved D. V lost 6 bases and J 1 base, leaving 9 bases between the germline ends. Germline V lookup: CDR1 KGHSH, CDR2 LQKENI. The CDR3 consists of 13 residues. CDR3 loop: CASSFGENTEAFF. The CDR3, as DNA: TGTGCCAGCTCCTTCGGGGAGAACACTGAAGCTTTCTTT.